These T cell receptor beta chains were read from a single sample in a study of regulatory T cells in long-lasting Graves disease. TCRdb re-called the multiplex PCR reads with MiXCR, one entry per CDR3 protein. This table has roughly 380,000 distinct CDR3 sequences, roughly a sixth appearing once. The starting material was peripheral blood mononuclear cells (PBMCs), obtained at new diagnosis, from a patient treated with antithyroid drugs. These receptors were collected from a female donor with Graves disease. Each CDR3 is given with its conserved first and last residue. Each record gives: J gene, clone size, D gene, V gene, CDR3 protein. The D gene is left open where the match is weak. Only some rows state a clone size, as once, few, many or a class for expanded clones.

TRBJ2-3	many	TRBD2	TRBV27	CASTGGSGITDTQYF
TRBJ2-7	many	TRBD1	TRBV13	CASSRGTAYEQYF
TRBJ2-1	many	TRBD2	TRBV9	CASSGSLTAGDSYNEQFF
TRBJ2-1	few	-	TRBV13	CASSDLGYSYNEQFF
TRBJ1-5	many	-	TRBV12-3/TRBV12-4	CASSLAINQPQHF
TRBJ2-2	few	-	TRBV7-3	CASSPAGTVNTGELFF
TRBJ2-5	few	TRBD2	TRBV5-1	CASTKAAGASETQYF
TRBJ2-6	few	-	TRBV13	CASSPLSVSSGANVLTF
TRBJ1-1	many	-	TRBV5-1	CASSPFQRHNTEAFF
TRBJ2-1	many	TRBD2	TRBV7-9	CASSASAGAGRDEQFF
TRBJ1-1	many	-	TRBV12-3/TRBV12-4	CASSRGQFTEAFF
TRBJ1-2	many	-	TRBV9	CASSVASGEVDGYTF
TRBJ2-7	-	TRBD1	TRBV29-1	CSVADRGREQYF
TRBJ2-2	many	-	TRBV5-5	CASSSGQTNTGELFF
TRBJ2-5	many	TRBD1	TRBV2	CASKMTGGFRMRETQYF
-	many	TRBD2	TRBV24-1	CATSAGRGWDNEQFF
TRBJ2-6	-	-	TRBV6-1	CATTPTRSGANVLTF
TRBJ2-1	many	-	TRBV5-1	CASRRFGGGDYNEQFF
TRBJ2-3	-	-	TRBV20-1	CSAWPGPDTQYF
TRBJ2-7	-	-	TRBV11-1	CASGLGQSYEQYF
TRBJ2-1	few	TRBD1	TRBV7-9	CASSVTGGQFF
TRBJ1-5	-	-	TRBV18	CASSPGVAGNQPQHF
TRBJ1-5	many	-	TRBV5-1	CASSPLGGANQPQHF
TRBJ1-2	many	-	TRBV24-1	CATSDLEGVGPPPRYGYTF
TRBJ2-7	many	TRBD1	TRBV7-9	CASSPSPGQGIYEQYF
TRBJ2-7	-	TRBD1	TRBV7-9	CASSVTRPGTGNYEQYF
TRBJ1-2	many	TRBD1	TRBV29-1	CSVLTPPGQGAPNYGYTF
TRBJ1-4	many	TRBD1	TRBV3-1	CASSPGQGDNEKLFF
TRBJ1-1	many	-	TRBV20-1	CSAQQMNTEAFF
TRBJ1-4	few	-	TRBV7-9	CASSLVGTNEKLFF
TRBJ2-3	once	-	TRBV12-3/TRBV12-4	CASSLDRIYRGPDTQYF
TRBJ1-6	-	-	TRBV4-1	CASSQGKGFKSPLHF
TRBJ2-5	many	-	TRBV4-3	CASSQEEAGGETQYF
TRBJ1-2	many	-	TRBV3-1	CASGQANYGYTF
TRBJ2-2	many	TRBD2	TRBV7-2	CASSPGGRIFLGELFF
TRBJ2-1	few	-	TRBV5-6	CASSLRGFPYNEQFF
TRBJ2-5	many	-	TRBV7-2	CASSLRTSVIQETQYF
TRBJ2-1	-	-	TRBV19	CASSHMTRAGEQFF
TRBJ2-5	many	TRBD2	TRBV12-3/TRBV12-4	CASTSAGGLVETQYF
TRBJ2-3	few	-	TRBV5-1	CASSPGLRGRSTDTQYF
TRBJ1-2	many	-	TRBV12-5	CASGPTGLVYGYTF
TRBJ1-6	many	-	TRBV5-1	CASSLGENNSPLHF
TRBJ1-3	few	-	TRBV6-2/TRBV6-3	CASSYSRGRDGPSSGNTIYF
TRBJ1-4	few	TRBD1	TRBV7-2	CASSPRGQGSEKLFF
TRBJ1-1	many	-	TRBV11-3	CASSLRRENTEAFF
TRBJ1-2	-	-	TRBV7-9	CASSPGTETYGYTF
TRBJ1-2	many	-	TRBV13	CASSGLGDYGYTF
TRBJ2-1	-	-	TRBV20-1	CSAVPGRFYNEQFF
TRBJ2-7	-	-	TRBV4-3	CASSQSTGLHYEQYF
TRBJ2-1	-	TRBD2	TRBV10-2	CASSAAGGAREQFF
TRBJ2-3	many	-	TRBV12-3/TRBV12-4	CASRGLGGTDTQYF
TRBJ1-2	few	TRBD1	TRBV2	CASSGGDRVGGYTF
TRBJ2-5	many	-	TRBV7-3	CASSLTGGREETQYF
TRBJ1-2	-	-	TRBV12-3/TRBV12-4	CASNPEDYGYTF
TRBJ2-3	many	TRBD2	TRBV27	CASSLSLAGGVAADTQYF
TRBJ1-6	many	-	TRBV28	CASSFLLGGRNSPLHF
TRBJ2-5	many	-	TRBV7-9	CASSYPTITGRAWETQYF
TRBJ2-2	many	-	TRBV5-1	CASRDTGELFF
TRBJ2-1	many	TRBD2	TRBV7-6	CASSTRDYSYNEQFF
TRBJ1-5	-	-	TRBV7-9	CASSPEGGAQHF